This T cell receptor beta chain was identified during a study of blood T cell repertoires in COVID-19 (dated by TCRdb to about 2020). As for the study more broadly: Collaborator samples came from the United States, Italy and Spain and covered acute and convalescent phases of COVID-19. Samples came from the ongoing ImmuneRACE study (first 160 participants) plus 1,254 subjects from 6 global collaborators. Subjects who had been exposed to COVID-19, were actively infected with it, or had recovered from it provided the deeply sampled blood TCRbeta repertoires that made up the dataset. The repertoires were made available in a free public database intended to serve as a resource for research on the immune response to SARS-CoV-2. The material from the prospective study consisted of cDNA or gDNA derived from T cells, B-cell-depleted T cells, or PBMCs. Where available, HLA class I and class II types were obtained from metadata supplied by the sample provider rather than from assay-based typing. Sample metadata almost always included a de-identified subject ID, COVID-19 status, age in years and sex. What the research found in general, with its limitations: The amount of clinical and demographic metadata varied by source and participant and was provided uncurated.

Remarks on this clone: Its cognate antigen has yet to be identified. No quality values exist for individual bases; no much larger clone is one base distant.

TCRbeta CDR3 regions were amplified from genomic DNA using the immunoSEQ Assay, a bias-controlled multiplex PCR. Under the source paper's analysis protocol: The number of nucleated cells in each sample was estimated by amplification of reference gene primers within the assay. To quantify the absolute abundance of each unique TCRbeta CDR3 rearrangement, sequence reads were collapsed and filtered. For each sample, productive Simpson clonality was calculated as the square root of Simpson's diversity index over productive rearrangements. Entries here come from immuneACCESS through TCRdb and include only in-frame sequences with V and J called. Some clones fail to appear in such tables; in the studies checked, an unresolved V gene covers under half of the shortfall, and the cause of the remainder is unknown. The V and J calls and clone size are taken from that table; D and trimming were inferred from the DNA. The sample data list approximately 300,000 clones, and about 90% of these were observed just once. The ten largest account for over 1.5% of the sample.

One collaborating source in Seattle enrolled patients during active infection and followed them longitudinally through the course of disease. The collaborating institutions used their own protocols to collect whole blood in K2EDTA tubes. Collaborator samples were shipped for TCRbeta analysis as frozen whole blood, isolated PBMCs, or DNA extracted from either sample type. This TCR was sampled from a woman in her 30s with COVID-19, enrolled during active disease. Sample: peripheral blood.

CDR3 region: CASSQEWTSGGVEGETQYF. Here is the DNA: TGCGCCAGCAGCCAAGAATGGACTAGCGGGGGAGTAGAGGGGGAGACCCAGTACTTC. Recombination connected TRBV4-3 to TRBJ2-5, with 13 junctional bases fitting TRBD2. The CDR3 has 19 amino acids, counting the end cysteine and phenylalanine. Kept here is only the CDR3 DNA, which spans 57 bases and is read in frame from base 1. Trimmed from V: 0 bases; trimmed from J: 5 bases; junction bases lacking a gene match: 12. In the germline V gene, CDR1 corresponds to LGHNA and CDR2 to YSLEER.